This TCR beta chain is from a study of cytomegalovirus exposure and HLA in healthy donors. General study findings and limits: A list of approximately 150 TCR beta chains associated with cytomegalovirus was given. A few chains linked to CMV were shown in vitro to be specific for CMV antigens.

Trimming removed 5 bases from V and 1 base from J, with 18 bases in between. The CDR3 runs 18 residues. Germline loops: CDR1 LNHDA, CDR2 SQIVND (reference sequence). Comment on this clone: Its specificity is not known.

The study ran its PCR with 60 Vbeta and 13 Jbeta primers. Methods used by the authors: About 88 million unique TCR beta chains, approximately 11 million of them shared, were counted by a later analysis. The protocol was immunoSEQ multiplex PCR, while the TCRdb copy is restricted to in-frame clones and leaves out a portion. V and J calls and clone size follow that table, whereas D and trimming were derived from the DNA. The table gives over 100,000 clones; the top ten clones make up 1.5% to 2% of it. Everyone who donated was a healthy bone marrow donor. The V call is TRBV19, the J call TRBJ2-6, with D perhaps TRBD1 (6 bases). The clonotype comes from a young man in good health and CMV-seronegative. Sequencing was done on a sample of PBMCs. In DNA form, the CDR3 reads TGTGCCAGTAGTTACCGGGACACCAAGCCTTCTGGGGCCAACGTCCTGACTTTC. As protein: CASSYRDTKPSGANVLTF. The variable domain in full, completed from reference TRBV19 and TRBJ2-6, reads DGGITQSPKYLFRKEGQNVTLSCEQNLNHDAMYWYRQDPGQGLRLIYYSQIVNDFQKGDIAEGYSVSREKKESFPLTVTSAQKNPTAFYLCASSYRDTKPSGANVLTFGAGSRLTVL.